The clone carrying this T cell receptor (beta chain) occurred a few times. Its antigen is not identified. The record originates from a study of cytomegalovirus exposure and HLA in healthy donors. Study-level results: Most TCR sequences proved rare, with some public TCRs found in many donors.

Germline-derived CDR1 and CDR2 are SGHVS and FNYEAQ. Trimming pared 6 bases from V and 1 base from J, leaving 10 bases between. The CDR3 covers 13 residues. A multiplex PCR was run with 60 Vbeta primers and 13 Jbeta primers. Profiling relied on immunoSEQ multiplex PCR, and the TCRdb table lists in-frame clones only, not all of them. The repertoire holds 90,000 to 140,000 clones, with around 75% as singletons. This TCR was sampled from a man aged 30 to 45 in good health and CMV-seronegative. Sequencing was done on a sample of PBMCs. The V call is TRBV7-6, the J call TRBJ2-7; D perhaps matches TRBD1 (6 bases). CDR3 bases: TGTGCCAGCAGGGCGGACAGTTCCTACGAGCAGTACTTC. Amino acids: CASRADSSYEQYF.